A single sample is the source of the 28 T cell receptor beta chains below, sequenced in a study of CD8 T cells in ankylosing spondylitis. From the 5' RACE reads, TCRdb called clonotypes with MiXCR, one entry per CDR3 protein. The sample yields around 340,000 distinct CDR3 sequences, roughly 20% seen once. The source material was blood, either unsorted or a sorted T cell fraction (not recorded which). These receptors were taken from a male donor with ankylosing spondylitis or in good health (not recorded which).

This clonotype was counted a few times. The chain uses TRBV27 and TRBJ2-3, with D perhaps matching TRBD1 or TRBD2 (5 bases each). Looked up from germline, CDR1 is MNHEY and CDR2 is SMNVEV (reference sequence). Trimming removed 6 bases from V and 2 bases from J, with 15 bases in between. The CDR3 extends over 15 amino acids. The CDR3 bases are TGTGCCAGCAGCCAAGTGCCCGGGGCCACAGATACGCAGTATTTT. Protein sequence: CASSQVPGATDTQYF.

CDR3 coding DNA: TGTGCCAGCAGCTTAAACGGACAGGGTTGGCCCCTCCACTTT. Encoded protein: CASSLNGQGWPLHF. The chain uses TRBV7-9 and TRBJ1-6; 8 nucleotides align to TRBD1. The V gene end was trimmed by 2 bases and the J gene end by 13 bases; junction bases not matched to a gene: 7. CDR3 size: 14 residues. Germline CDR1 and CDR2: SEHNR and FQNEAQ (reference sequence).

CDR3 DNA: TGTGCCTCCGAGGACGGCGGTCGAGGCTACACCTTC. This gives the protein CASEDGGRGYTF. The V and J genes are TRBV30 and TRBJ1-2; D is unresolved. Germline values: CDR1 GTSNPN, CDR2 SVGIG (reference sequence). CDR3 size: 12 residues. V was shortened by 7 bases and J by 8 bases, with 17 bases between the two germline ends. The whole variable domain, remainder taken from reference TRBV30 and TRBJ1-2, is SQTIHQWPATLVQPVGSPLSLECTVEGTSNPNLYWYRQAAGRGLQLLFYSVGIGQISSEVPQNLSASRPQDRQFILSSKKLLLSDSGFYLCASEDGGRGYTFGSGTRLTVV.

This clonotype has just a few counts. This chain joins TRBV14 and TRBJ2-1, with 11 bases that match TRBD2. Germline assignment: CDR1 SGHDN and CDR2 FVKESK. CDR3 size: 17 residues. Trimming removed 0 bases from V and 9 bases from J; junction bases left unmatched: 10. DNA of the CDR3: TGTGCCAGCAGCCAAGATCGTGGTAGCGGGGGGGCCGGTGAGCAGTTCTTC. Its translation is CASSQDRGSGGAGEQFF. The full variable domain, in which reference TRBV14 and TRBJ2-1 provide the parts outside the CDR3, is EAGVTQFPSHSVIEKGQTVTLRCDPISGHDNLYWYRRVMGKEIKFLLHFVKESKQDESGMPNNRFLAERTGGTYSTLKVQPAELEDSGVYFCASSQDRGSGGAGEQFFGPGTRLTVL.

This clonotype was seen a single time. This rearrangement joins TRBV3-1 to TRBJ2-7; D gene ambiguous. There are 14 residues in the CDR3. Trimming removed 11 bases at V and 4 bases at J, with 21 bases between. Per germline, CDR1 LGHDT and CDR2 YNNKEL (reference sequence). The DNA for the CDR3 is TGTGCCTGCACCAAGCAGGTACCAACGTACGAGCAGTACTTC. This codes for CACTKQVPTYEQYF.

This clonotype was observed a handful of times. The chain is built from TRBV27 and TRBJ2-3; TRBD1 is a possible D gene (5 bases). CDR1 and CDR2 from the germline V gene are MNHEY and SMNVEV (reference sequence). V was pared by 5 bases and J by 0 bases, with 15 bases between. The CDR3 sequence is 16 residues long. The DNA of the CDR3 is TGTGCCAGCAGTCCTCTGACAGAGCAAAGCACAGATACGCAGTATTTT. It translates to CASSPLTEQSTDTQYF.

Written as DNA, the CDR3 is TGTGCCAGCAGCTTAGGGTTTCAGGGGGCTTCCTACGAGCAGTACTTC. It codes for CASSLGFQGASYEQYF. The chain employs TRBV13 and TRBJ2-7; 8 nucleotides line up with TRBD1. V lost 0 bases and J lost 1; bases outside the gene matches: 5. The germline gives CDR1 PRHDT, CDR2 FYEKMQ (reference sequence). The CDR3 has 16 amino acids.

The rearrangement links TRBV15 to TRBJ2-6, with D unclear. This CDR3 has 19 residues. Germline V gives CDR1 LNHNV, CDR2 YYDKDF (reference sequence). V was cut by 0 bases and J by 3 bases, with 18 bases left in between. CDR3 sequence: CATSRETGIGVFGANVLTF. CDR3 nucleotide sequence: TGTGCCACCAGCAGAGAGACGGGTATAGGAGTCTTTGGGGCCAACGTCCTGACTTTC.

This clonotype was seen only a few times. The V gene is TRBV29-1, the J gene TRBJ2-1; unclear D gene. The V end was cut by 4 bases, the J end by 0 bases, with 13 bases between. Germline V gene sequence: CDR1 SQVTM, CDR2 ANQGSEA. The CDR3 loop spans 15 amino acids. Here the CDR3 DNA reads TGCAGCGTTGTTGGCGTGACTTACTCCTACAATGAGCAGTTCTTC. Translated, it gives CSVVGVTYSYNEQFF.

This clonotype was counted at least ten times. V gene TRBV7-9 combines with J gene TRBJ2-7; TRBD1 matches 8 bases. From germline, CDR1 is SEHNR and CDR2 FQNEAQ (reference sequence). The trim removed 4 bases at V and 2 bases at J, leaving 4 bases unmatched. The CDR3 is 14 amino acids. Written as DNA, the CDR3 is TGTGCCAGCAGCTCCCGGGACAGGACCTACGAGCAGTACTTC. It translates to CASSSRDRTYEQYF.

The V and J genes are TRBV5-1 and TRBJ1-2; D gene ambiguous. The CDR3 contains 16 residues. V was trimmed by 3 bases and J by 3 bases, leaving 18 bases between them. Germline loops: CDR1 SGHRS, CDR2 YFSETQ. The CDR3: CASSSFFDTGDYGYTF. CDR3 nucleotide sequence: TGCGCCAGCAGCTCCTTCTTCGATACGGGCGACTATGGCTACACCTTC.

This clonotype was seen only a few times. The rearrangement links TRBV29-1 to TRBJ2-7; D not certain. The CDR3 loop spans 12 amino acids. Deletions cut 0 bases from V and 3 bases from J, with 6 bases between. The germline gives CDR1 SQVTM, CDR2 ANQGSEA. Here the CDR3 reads CSVEDLYYEQYF. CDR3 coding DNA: TGCAGCGTTGAAGACTTGTACTACGAGCAGTACTTC.

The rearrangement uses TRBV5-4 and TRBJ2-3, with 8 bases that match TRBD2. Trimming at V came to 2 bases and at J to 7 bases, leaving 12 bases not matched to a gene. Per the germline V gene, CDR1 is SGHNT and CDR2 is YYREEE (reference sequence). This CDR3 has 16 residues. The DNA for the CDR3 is TGTGCCAGCAGCTTATTTCCCGCCGGGGGGGCCTATACGCAGTATTTT. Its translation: CASSLFPAGGAYTQYF.

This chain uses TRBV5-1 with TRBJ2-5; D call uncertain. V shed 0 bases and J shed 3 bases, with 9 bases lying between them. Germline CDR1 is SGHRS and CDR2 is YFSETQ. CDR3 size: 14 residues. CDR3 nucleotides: TGCGCCAGCAGCTTGGCCTGGCAGGAAGAGACCCAGTACTTC. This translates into CASSLAWQEETQYF.

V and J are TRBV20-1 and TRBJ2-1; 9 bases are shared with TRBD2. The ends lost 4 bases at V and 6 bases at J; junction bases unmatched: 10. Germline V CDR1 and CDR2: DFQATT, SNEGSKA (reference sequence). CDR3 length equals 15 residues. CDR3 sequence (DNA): TGCAGTGCTACAGGCGGGGGGGCCCGCGTCAATGAGCAGTTCTTC. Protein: CSATGGGARVNEQFF.

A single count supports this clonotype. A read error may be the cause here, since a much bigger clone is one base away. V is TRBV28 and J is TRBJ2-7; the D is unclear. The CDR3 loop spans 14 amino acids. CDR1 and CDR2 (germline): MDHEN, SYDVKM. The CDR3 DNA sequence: TGTGCCAGCAGTTTATCGGTGAGCTCCTACGAGCAGTGCTTC. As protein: CASSLSVSSYEQCF.

CDR3 DNA sequence: TGTGCCAGCACTGGCGGGCCCCCTGAAGCTTTCTTT. Its protein product is CASTGGPPEAFF. The chain uses TRBV12-3 or TRBV12-4 and TRBJ1-1; D not certain. V lost 7 bases and J 6 bases, leaving 12 bases between the germline ends. This CDR3 spans 12 amino acids.

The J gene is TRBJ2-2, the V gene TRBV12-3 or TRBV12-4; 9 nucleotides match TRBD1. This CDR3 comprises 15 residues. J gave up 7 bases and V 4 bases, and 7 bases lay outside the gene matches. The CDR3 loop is CASSSRDRVGGELFF. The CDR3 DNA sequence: TGTGCCAGCAGTTCCCGGGACAGGGTTGGCGGGGAGCTGTTTTTT.

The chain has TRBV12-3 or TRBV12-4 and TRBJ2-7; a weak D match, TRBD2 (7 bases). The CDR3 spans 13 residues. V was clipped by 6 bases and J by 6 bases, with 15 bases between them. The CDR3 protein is CASSGGLGGEQYF. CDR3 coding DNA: TGTGCCAGCAGCGGGGGGCTCGGGGGCGAGCAGTACTTC.

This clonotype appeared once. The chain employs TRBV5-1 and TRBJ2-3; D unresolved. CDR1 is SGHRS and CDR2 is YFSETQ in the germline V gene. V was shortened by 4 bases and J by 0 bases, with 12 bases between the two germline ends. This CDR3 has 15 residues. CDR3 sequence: CASSPEGFSTDTQYF. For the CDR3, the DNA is TGCGCCAGCAGCCCGGAAGGATTTAGCACAGATACGCAGTATTTT.

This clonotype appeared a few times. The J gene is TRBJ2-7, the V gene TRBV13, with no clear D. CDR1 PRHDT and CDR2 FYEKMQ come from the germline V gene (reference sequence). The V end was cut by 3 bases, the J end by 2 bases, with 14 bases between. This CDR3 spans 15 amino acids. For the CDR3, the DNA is TGTGCCAGCAGCTTCCGGACGTCTTTTCCCTACGAGCAGTACTTC. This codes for CASSFRTSFPYEQYF.

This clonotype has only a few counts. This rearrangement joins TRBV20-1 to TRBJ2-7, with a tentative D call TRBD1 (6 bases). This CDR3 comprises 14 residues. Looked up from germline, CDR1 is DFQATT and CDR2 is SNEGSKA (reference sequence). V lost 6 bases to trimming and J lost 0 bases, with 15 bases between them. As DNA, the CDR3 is TGCAGTGCAACCGACAGGCGGAGCTCCTACGAGCAGTACTTC. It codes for CSATDRRSSYEQYF.

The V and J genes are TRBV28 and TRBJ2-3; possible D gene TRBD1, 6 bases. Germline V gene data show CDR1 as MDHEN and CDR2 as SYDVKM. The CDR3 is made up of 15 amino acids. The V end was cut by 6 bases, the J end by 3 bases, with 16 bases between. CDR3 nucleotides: TGTGCCAGCAGCCCACAGGGATTTTGGACAGATACGCAGTATTTT. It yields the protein CASSPQGFWTDTQYF.

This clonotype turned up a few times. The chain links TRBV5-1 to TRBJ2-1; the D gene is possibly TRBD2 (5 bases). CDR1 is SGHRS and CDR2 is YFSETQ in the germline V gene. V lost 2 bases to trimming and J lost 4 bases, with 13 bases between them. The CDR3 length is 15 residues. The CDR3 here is CASSFGDYPYNEQFF. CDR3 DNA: TGCGCCAGCAGCTTCGGGGATTACCCTTACAATGAGCAGTTCTTC.

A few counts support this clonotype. For the CDR3, the DNA is TGTGCCAGCAGTTTCTTAGGGCACGAGCAGTACTTC. Residues: CASSFLGHEQYF. The chain links TRBV12-3 or TRBV12-4 to TRBJ2-7; D uncertain. Trimming removed 3 bases at V and 5 bases at J, with 8 bases between. This CDR3 is built from 12 residues.

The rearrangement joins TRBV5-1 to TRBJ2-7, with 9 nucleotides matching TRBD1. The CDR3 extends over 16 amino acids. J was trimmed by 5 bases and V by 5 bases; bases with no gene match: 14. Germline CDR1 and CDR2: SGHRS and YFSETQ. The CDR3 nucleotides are TGCGCCAGCAGGCGGAGCTGGACAGGGGAAGCGGACGAGCAGTACTTC. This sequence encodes CASRRSWTGEADEQYF. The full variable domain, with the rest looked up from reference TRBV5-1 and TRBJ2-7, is KAGVTQTPRYLIKTRGQQVTLSCSPISGHRSVSWYQQTPGQGLQFLFEYFSETQRNKGNFPGRFSGRQFSNSRSEMNVSTLELGDSALYLCASRRSWTGEADEQYFGPGTRLTVT.

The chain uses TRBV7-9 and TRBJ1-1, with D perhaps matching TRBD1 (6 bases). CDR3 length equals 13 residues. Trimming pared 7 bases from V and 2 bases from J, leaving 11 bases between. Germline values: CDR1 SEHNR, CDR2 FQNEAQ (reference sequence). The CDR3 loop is CASTSGANTEAFF. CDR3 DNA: TGTGCCAGCACCTCGGGGGCTAACACTGAAGCTTTCTTT.

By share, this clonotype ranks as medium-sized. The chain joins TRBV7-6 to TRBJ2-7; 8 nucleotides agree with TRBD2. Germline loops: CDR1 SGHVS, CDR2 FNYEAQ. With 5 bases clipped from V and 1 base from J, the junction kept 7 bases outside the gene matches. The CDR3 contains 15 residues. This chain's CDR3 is CASSPTGGQSYEQYF. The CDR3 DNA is TGTGCCAGCAGCCCTACGGGAGGGCAGTCCTACGAGCAGTACTTC.